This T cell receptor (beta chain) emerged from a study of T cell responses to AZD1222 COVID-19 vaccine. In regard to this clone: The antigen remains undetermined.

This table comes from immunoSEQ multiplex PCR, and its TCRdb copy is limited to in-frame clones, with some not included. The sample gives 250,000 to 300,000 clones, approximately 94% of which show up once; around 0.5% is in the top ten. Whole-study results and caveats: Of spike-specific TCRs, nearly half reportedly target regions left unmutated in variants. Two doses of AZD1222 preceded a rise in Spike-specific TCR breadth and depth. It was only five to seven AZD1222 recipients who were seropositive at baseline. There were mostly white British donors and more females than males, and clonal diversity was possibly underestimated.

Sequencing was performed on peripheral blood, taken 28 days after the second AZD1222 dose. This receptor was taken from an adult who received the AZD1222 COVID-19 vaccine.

The CDR3 here is CATSRDPRGAQGEGIQAFF. In DNA, the CDR3 is TGTGCCACCAGCAGAGACCCCCGTGGGGCACAGGGAGAGGGGATACAAGCTTTCTTT. V and J are TRBV15 and TRBJ1-1; D may be TRBD1 (6 bases). This CDR3 spans 19 amino acids. The germline V gene has CDR1 LNHNV and CDR2 YYDKDF (reference sequence). The V end was cut by 0 bases, the J end by 9 bases, with 29 bases between.